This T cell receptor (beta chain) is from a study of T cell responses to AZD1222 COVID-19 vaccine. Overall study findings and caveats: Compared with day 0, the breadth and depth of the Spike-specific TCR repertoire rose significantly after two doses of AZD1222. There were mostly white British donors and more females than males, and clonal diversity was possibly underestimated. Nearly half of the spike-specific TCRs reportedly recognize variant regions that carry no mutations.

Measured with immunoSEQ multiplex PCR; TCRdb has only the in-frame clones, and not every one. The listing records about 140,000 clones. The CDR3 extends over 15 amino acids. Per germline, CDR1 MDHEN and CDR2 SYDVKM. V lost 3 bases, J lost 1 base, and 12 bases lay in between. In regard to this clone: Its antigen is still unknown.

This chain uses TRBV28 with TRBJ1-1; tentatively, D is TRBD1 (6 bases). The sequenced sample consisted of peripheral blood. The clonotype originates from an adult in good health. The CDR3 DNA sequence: TGTGCCAGCAGTTTCTCGGGGGGCGCGAACACTGAAGCTTTCTTT. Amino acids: CASSFSGGANTEAFF.